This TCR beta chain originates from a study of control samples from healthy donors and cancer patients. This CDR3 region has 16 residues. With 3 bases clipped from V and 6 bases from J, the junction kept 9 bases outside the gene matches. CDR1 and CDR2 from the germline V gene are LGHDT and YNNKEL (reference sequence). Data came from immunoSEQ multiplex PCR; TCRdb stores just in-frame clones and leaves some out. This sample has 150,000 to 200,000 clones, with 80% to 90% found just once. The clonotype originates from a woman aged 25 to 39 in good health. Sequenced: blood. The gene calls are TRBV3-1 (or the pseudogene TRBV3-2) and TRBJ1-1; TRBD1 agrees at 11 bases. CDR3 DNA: TGTGCCAGCAGCCACCGGGACAGGGGGAGAATCGCTGAAGCTTTCTTT. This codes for CASSHRDRGRIAEAFF.